This T cell receptor beta chain was retrieved from a study of T cells in Graves' hyperthyroidism and ophthalmopathy. 9 to 10 ml fresh peripheral blood yielded the PBMCs. RNA transcripts were the template for amplifying TCR beta CDR3 regions. Using the HTBI primer set, a first-round RT-PCR was run on the TCR CDR3. Via MiXCR, TCRdb re-called the multiplex PCR reads, giving one row per CDR3 protein. The sample has approximately 400,000 distinct CDR3 sequences, less than 20% seen once. This clonotype has more than one count but fewer than ten. The junction departs from the called germline gene at one end, perhaps through a read error. The clonotype was recovered from a man aged 18 to 29 with Graves' ophthalmopathy. The sample comprised blood.

CDR3 coding DNA: TGCGCCAGCAGCTGGGAGGGGAGTGGAACAGATGCGCAGTATTTT. Amino acid sequence: CASSWEGSGTDAQYF. V usage is TRBV5-1 and J usage is TRBJ2-3; TRBD2 matches at 7 bases. This CDR3 region has 15 residues. Germline loops: CDR1 SGHRS, CDR2 YFSETQ.